This T cell receptor (beta chain) was captured by sequencing in a study of tumour-infiltrating T cells in Burkitt lymphoma. Overall study findings and caveats: Public clonotypes, several, appeared across numerous Burkitt lymphoma patients.

Germline lookup yields CDR1 SGHTA and CDR2 FQGNSA. The V end lost 5 bases, the J end lost 5 bases, and 19 bases lay between the germline ends. The CDR3 contains 16 residues. A note on this clone: Its antigen remains unidentified.

TCRdb's table, derived via immunoSEQ multiplex PCR, lists solely in-frame clones and lacks some. The repertoire holds more than 45,000 clones, with around 30% as singletons. Material for sequencing was tumor tissue. The TCR sequence derives from a human donor with Burkitt lymphoma. This chain connects TRBV7-2 to TRBJ2-1; D is ambiguous. In DNA form, the CDR3 reads TGTGCCAGCAGCCCCGGGCGGTCGAGGTATGACAATGAGCAGTTCTTC. Amino acids: CASSPGRSRYDNEQFF.